Below are 22 T cell receptor beta chains sequenced from a single sample in a study of T cells in Graves' hyperthyroidism and ophthalmopathy. RNA transcripts served as the template for amplifying TCR beta CDR3 regions. Researchers ran a first-round RT-PCR on the TCR CDR3 using the HTBI primer set. TCRdb passed the multiplex PCR reads through MiXCR, listing each CDR3 protein once. Of roughly 560,000 distinct CDR3 sequences in the sample, about 15% are singletons; the top ten hold about 4%. Sequencing was performed on blood. These receptors all stem from a woman aged 40-49 years with Graves' ophthalmopathy.

This clonotype was observed at least ten times. This rearrangement joins TRBV5-6 to TRBJ2-1; D gene uncertain. The CDR3 extends over 12 amino acids. Between the trimmed V and J ends, which lost 0 bases and 8 bases, there was a span of 6 bases. From germline, CDR1 is SGHDT and CDR2 YYEEEE. The DNA of the CDR3 is TGTGCCAGCAGCTTGGTTGGGGATGAGCAGTTCTTC. This translates into CASSLVGDEQFF.

This clonotype was seen many times. The chain joins TRBV9 to TRBJ2-5; 7 nucleotides agree with TRBD1. V dropped 0 bases and J dropped 1; count of bases not matched to a gene: 6. The germline V gene has CDR1 SGDLS and CDR2 YYNGEE. The CDR3 consists of 16 residues. Written as DNA, the CDR3 is TGTGCCAGCAGCGTAGCAGGGGGTCTCACCCAAGAGACCCAGTACTTC. It is translated as CASSVAGGLTQETQYF.

About this clonotype: A much larger clone differs by one base, so this may be a read error. The V call is TRBV9, the J call TRBJ2-2; 9 nucleotides match TRBD2. J gave up 6 bases and V 2 bases, and 5 bases lay outside the gene matches. There are 15 residues in the CDR3. CDR1 and CDR2 from the germline V gene are SGDLS and YYNGEE. This CDR3 is CASSVTSGYAGELFF. The DNA for the CDR3 is TGTGCCAGCAGCGTGACTAGCGGTTACGCCGGGGAGCTGTTTTTT.

This clonotype was picked up many times. V gene TRBV5-8 combines with J gene TRBJ2-7; TRBD1 is a possible D gene (6 bases). V gave up 2 bases and J gave up 4 bases, with 16 bases separating them. CDR3 size: 15 residues. Germline lookup yields CDR1 SGHTS and CDR2 YDEGEE. The CDR3 DNA sequence: TGTGCCAGCAGCTTCACAGGGTCGAGGGGGTACGAGCAGTACTTC. Translated: CASSFTGSRGYEQYF.

This clonotype appeared many times. V is TRBV19 and J is TRBJ2-7, with D perhaps TRBD1 (6 bases). Germline V gives CDR1 LNHDA, CDR2 SQIVND (reference sequence). Trimming shortened V by 1 base and J by 5 bases, and 15 bases separated the two germline ends. The CDR3 runs to 15 residues. The CDR3 loop is CASSIGTGRINEQYF. CDR3 DNA: TGTGCCAGTAGTATAGGAACAGGGAGAATCAACGAGCAGTACTTC.

This clonotype was seen at least ten times. The rearrangement uses TRBV27 and TRBJ1-6; D is undetermined. Per germline, CDR1 MNHEY and CDR2 SMNVEV (reference sequence). There are 15 residues in the CDR3. The V and J ends lost 0 bases and 6 bases respectively, with 9 bases between them. This chain's CDR3 is CASSLSTSPNSPLHF. Here the CDR3 DNA reads TGTGCCAGCAGTTTATCGACGTCCCCTAATTCACCCCTCCACTTT.

This clonotype was seen a few times. This chain joins TRBV6-5 and TRBJ2-7, with 8 bases fitting TRBD1. CDR3 length: 13 amino acids. Germline V gene lookup returns CDR1 MNHEY and CDR2 SVGAGI. J was trimmed by 4 bases and V by 4 bases; bases with no gene match: 3. CDR3 residues: CASSLQGDYEQYF. CDR3 coding DNA: TGTGCCAGCAGTTTACAGGGGGATTACGAGCAGTACTTC.

The chain couples TRBV19 to TRBJ1-1, with a possible D match to TRBD1 (6 bases). Germline CDR1 reads LNHDA; CDR2 reads SQIVND (reference sequence). V gave up 7 bases and J gave up 0 bases, with 21 bases separating them. The CDR3 totals 17 residues. This chain's CDR3 is CASTGQPHRTMNTEAFF. The CDR3 bases are TGTGCCAGTACTGGACAGCCCCACCGTACTATGAACACTGAAGCTTTCTTT. Supplemented by reference TRBV19 and TRBJ1-1, the full variable domain reads DGGITQSPKYLFRKEGQNVTLSCEQNLNHDAMYWYRQDPGQGLRLIYYSQIVNDFQKGDIAEGYSVSREKKESFPLTVTSAQKNPTAFYLCASTGQPHRTMNTEAFFGQGTRLTVV.

This clonotype was detected many times. The CDR3 spells CASSMVSNYGYTF. CDR3 sequence (DNA): TGTGCCAGTAGTATGGTCAGTAACTATGGCTACACCTTC. The chain employs TRBV19 and TRBJ1-2; D is ambiguous. Trimming removed 3 bases from V and 1 base from J, with 6 bases in between. The CDR3 has 13 amino acids. From germline, CDR1 is LNHDA and CDR2 SQIVND (reference sequence).

The J gene is TRBJ2-7, the V gene TRBV6-1; D ambiguous. Germline V gene lookup returns CDR1 MNHNS and CDR2 SASEGT. There are 14 residues in the CDR3. V dropped 4 bases and J dropped 2 bases, with 12 bases sitting between them. The CDR3 sequence is CASSGSLRTYEQYF. The CDR3, as DNA: TGTGCCAGCAGTGGATCTCTCCGAACCTACGAGCAGTACTTC.

Details on this clonotype: This sequence may be a read error, since a much larger clone differs from it by one base. The rearrangement joins TRBV28 to TRBJ2-7, with D maybe TRBD2 (6 bases). Germline loops: CDR1 MDHEN, CDR2 SYDVKM. The CDR3 length is 14 residues. The CDR3 is CASSPPPGTGERYF. The CDR3 DNA reads TGTGCCAGCAGTCCCCCCCCCGGGACGGGGGAGCGGTACTTC.

This clonotype was observed at least ten times. The V and J genes are TRBV25-1 and TRBJ2-5; the match to TRBD2 covers 7 bases. Germline V gives CDR1 MGHDK, CDR2 SYGVNS. The CDR3 spans 16 residues. J lost 0 bases, V lost 4 bases, and 8 bases had no gene match. This chain's CDR3 is CASSGGGEGYQETQYF. The CDR3 DNA reads as TGTGCCAGCAGTGGGGGGGGAGAGGGATACCAAGAGACCCAGTACTTC.

This clonotype has a count of ten or more. The J gene is TRBJ2-7, the V gene TRBV4-2, with D tentatively TRBD1 (6 bases). Germline V gene sequence: CDR1 LGHNA, CDR2 YNFKEQ. This CDR3 has 17 amino acids. With 0 bases removed from V and 3 bases from J, the gap between germline ends came to 18 bases. In DNA form, the CDR3 reads TGTGCCAGCAGCCAAGAATTCGCGACAGGAGGCTTCTACGAGCAGTACTTC. This translates into CASSQEFATGGFYEQYF.

Ten or more counts support this clonotype. V gene TRBV30 combines with J gene TRBJ1-1; 7 nucleotides agree with TRBD1. V was clipped by 4 bases and J by 2 bases; unmatched bases: 13. The CDR3 is 16 residues long. The germline CDR1 and CDR2 sequences are GTSNPN and SVGIG (reference sequence). In DNA form, the CDR3 reads TGTGCCTGGAATTCACCACCGGGACAGCTAAACACTGAAGCTTTCTTT. Its protein is CAWNSPPGQLNTEAFF. Looking up the rest from reference TRBV30 and TRBJ1-1 gives the full variable domain: SQTIHQWPATLVQPVGSPLSLECTVEGTSNPNLYWYRQAAGRGLQLLFYSVGIGQISSEVPQNLSASRPQDRQFILSSKKLLLSDSGFYLCAWNSPPGQLNTEAFFGQGTRLTVV.

This clonotype has a handful of counts. The chain carries TRBV30 and TRBJ2-2, with TRBD1 matching 7 bases. The CDR3 is 13 amino acids. Germline V lookup: CDR1 GTSNPN, CDR2 SVGIG (reference sequence). V gave up 0 bases and J gave up 6 bases; unmatched junction bases: 1. The CDR3 reads CAWSVGGPGELFF. The CDR3 nucleotides are TGTGCCTGGAGTGTAGGGGGCCCCGGGGAGCTGTTTTTT.

This clonotype has at least ten counts. The V gene is TRBV9, the J gene TRBJ2-4; TRBD2 is a possible D gene (6 bases). The germline V gene has CDR1 SGDLS and CDR2 YYNGEE. The CDR3 contains 16 residues. The V and J ends lost 0 bases and 0 bases respectively, with 10 bases between them. CDR3 sequence: CASSVGQGLAKNIQYF. CDR3 sequence (DNA): TGTGCCAGCAGCGTAGGGCAGGGACTAGCCAAAAACATTCAGTACTTC.

There are many counts of this clonotype. V gene TRBV30 combines with J gene TRBJ2-7; tentative D call: TRBD2 (5 bases). This CDR3 is built from 14 residues. V was shortened by 5 bases and J by 0 bases, with 14 bases between the two germline ends. Germline V gives CDR1 GTSNPN, CDR2 SVGIG (reference sequence). In DNA form, the CDR3 reads TGTGCCTGGGGACTTACCAGCGGCTCCTACGAGCAGTACTTC. It encodes CAWGLTSGSYEQYF.

Ten or more counts support this clonotype. For the CDR3, the DNA is TGCAGCGTTGTCACTAGCGGACGCTACGAGCAGTACTTC. Translated: CSVVTSGRYEQYF. The V and J genes are TRBV29-1 and TRBJ2-7; 8 positions match TRBD2. Germline-derived CDR1 and CDR2 are SQVTM and ANQGSEA. The CDR3 has 13 amino acids. V lost 4 bases and J lost 3; bases outside the gene matches: 5.

This clonotype was observed many times. This chain connects TRBV10-3 to TRBJ2-2, with D possibly being TRBD1 (5 bases). Germline values: CDR1 ENHRY, CDR2 SYGVKD. There are 13 residues in the CDR3. The V end lost 3 bases, the J end lost 5 bases, and 7 bases lay between the germline ends. This chain's CDR3 is CAISERQTGELFF. For the CDR3, the DNA is TGTGCCATCAGTGAAAGACAGACCGGGGAGCTGTTTTTT.

The chain recombines TRBV11-1 with TRBJ2-7; 10 positions match TRBD1. Trimming cost V 5 bases and J 3 bases; bases outside gene matches: 10. The CDR3 sequence is 16 residues long. Germline CDR1 is SGHAT and CDR2 is FQDESV (reference sequence). CDR3 DNA sequence: TGTGCCAGCAGCCCGACTACGGGACAGGGGATCTACGAGCAGTACTTC. Its translation is CASSPTTGQGIYEQYF.

This clonotype has a count of ten or more. The chain recombines TRBV6-5 with TRBJ2-5, with TRBD2 matching 12 bases. CDR3 length: 17 residues. The germline gives CDR1 MNHEY, CDR2 SVGAGI. V lost 2 bases to trimming and J lost 3 bases; unmatched junction nucleotides: 7. CDR3 amino acids: CASSYGPSGRAEETQYF. In DNA form, the CDR3 reads TGTGCCAGCAGTTACGGGCCTAGCGGGAGGGCCGAAGAGACCCAGTACTTC.

This clonotype was recorded many times. The chain employs TRBV2 and TRBJ2-5, with no clear D. Germline V gene lookup returns CDR1 SNHLY and CDR2 FYNNEI. The ends were cut back, 2 bases at V and 1 base at J, with 8 bases in the middle. The CDR3 has 14 amino acids. CDR3 bases: TGTGCCAGCAGTGAATCAGCCCTCCAAGAGACCCAGTACTTC. Translated: CASSESALQETQYF. The variable domain in full, completed from reference TRBV2 and TRBJ2-5, reads EPEVTQTPSHQVTQMGQEVILRCVPISNHLYFYWYRQILGQKVEFLVSFYNNEISEKSEIFDDQFSVERPDGSNFTLKIRSTKLEDSAMYFCASSESALQETQYFGPGTRLLVL.